These 32 T cell receptor beta chains were sequenced from one sample in a study of blood T cells in healthy people across ages. Primed by a sample-barcoded 5' primer and a J-beta primer mix, a second PCR proceeded for 7 to 11 cycles. Each CDR3 protein is one row after TCRdb ran MiXCR on the 5' RACE reads. Here the sample spans hundreds of thousands of distinct CDR3 sequences, 35% to 50% being singletons. Sequencing was done on a sample of blood. Every receptor here comes from a man older than 75 in good health.

This clonotype was observed a handful of times. The rearrangement joins TRBV12-3 or TRBV12-4 to TRBJ2-7; D unclear. CDR3 length: 13 residues. V lost 8 bases, J lost 0 bases, and 11 bases lay in between. The CDR3 DNA is TGTGCCAGCCGGGTCCACAGCTCCTACGAGCAGTACTTC. It specifies CASRVHSSYEQYF.

The gene calls are TRBV27 and TRBJ2-7, with a weak D call TRBD1 (5 bases). The end of the DNA is better explained by TRBJ2-5, so the J call may be wrong. Germline CDR1 is MNHEY and CDR2 is SMNVEV (reference sequence). The CDR3 runs to 15 residues. The CDR3 coding sequence is TGTGCCAGCAGTTTAAGGGGCCTCGGCTGGGAGACCCAGTACTTC. Translated: CASSLRGLGWETQYF.

The rearrangement links TRBV20-1 to TRBJ1-5, with 7 positions matching TRBD1. Germline lookup yields CDR1 DFQATT and CDR2 SNEGSKA (reference sequence). The junction had 14 bases not matched to a gene; V was cut back by 7 bases and J by 5 bases. The CDR3 length is 15 residues. CDR3 nucleotide sequence: TGCAGTGTACACATAACCGGGACAGTAGATCAGCCCCAGCATTTT. Amino acid sequence: CSVHITGTVDQPQHF.

This clonotype appeared many times. V gene TRBV6-2 or TRBV6-3 combines with J gene TRBJ2-5; TRBD1 aligns across 10 bases. CDR3 length: 14 residues. From germline, CDR1 is MNHEY and CDR2 SVGEGT. V shed 7 bases, J shed 4 bases, and the junction held 6 bases outside the gene matches. CDR3 sequence: CASTKRTGGETQYF. In DNA form, the CDR3 reads TGTGCCAGCACCAAAAGGACAGGGGGAGAGACCCAGTACTTC.

The rearrangement joins TRBV10-2 to TRBJ2-7; D possibly corresponds to TRBD2 (5 bases). Looked up from germline, CDR1 is WSHSY and CDR2 is SAAADI. Trimming removed 7 bases from V and 7 bases from J, with 20 bases in between. The CDR3 spans 14 residues. CDR3: CASNQITSMNEQYF. DNA of the CDR3: TGCGCCAGCAACCAAATTACTAGTATGAATGAGCAGTACTTC.

The chain uses TRBV12-3 or TRBV12-4 and TRBJ1-5, with 7 bases aligning to TRBD1. V shed 3 bases and J 7 bases; nucleotides not matched to a gene: 9. The CDR3 runs to 15 residues. The chain's CDR3 is CASSLERGPEQPQHF. The CDR3 DNA follows: TGTGCCAGCAGTTTGGAAAGGGGGCCGGAGCAGCCCCAGCATTTT.

This clonotype has only a few counts. V and J are TRBV9 and TRBJ2-7, with 8 bases fitting TRBD2. The CDR3 is made up of 15 amino acids. The ends lost 3 bases at V and 5 bases at J; junction bases unmatched: 10. The germline gives CDR1 SGDLS, CDR2 YYNGEE. The CDR3 coding sequence is TGTGCCAGCAGCGCGTTAGGGACTAGTGTTAACGAGCAGTACTTC. It yields the protein CASSALGTSVNEQYF.

This chain joins TRBV6-2 or TRBV6-3 and TRBJ2-7, with 8 nucleotides matching TRBD1. V lost 4 bases and J lost 5; bases outside the gene matches: 7. Germline lookup yields CDR1 MNHEY and CDR2 SVGEGT. This CDR3 has 14 residues. CDR3: CASSLGDRYDEQYF. In DNA, the CDR3 is TGTGCCAGCAGTTTGGGGGACAGGTACGACGAGCAGTACTTC.

This chain uses TRBV7-9 with TRBJ2-7; D is possibly TRBD1 (5 bases). CDR3 length: 16 amino acids. Germline V lookup: CDR1 SEHNR, CDR2 FQNEAQ (reference sequence). Trimming removed 0 bases from V and 0 bases from J, with 12 bases in between. The CDR3 coding sequence is TGTGCCAGCAGCTTAGCGTCGGCAGGGCCCTCCTACGAGCAGTACTTC. Translation gives CASSLASAGPSYEQYF.

This clonotype appeared a single time. The chain recombines TRBV4-3 with TRBJ1-2, with unresolved D. From germline, CDR1 is LGHNA and CDR2 YSLEER. This CDR3 contains 15 residues. Trimming took 1 base from V and 8 from J, leaving 17 bases between them. CDR3 sequence (DNA): TGCGCCAGCAGCCAAGTAAGCGAGAATGCGGGGGGCTACACCTTC. This gives the protein CASSQVSENAGGYTF.

The rearrangement joins TRBV11-3 to TRBJ2-3; D might be TRBD2 (5 bases). The germline V gene has CDR1 SGHNT and CDR2 YENEEA. With 4 bases removed from V and 8 bases from J, the gap between germline ends came to 19 bases. This CDR3 comprises 15 residues. The CDR3 reads CASSSVSAGQGTQYF. In DNA form, the CDR3 reads TGTGCCAGCAGCTCCGTATCGGCGGGTCAAGGTACGCAGTATTTT. The full variable domain, completed using reference TRBV11-3 and TRBJ2-3, is EAGVVQSPRYKIIEKKQPVAFWCNPISGHNTLYWYLQNLGQGPELLIRYENEEAVDDSQLPKDRFSAERLKGVDSTLKIQPAELGDSAVYLCASSSVSAGQGTQYFGPGTRLTVL.

This sequence joins TRBV20-1 and TRBJ2-1; a possible D gene is TRBD1 (6 bases). The V end was cut by 1 base, the J end by 1 base, with 8 bases between. This CDR3 is 14 amino acids long. The germline CDR1 and CDR2 sequences are DFQATT and SNEGSKA (reference sequence). The CDR3, as DNA: TGCAGTGCTAGAGTCACAGGGTCCTACAATGAGCAGTTCTTC. Protein sequence: CSARVTGSYNEQFF.

This rearrangement joins TRBV9 to TRBJ2-5; TRBD1 or TRBD2 may be the D gene (7 bases each). CDR1 and CDR2 from the germline V gene are SGDLS and YYNGEE. The V gene lost 0 bases and the J gene lost 5 bases, with 23 bases spanning the gap. This CDR3 has 18 residues. CDR3 loop: CASSVARQGGGEHETQYF. The DNA for the CDR3 is TGTGCCAGCAGCGTAGCTCGACAGGGAGGGGGGGAGCACGAGACCCAGTACTTC. Filled out from reference TRBV9 and TRBJ2-5, the complete variable domain reads DSGVTQTPKHLITATGQRVTLRCSPRSGDLSVYWYQQSLDQGLQFLIQYYNGEERAKGNILERFSAQQFPDLHSELNLSSLELGDSALYFCASSVARQGGGEHETQYFGPGTRLLVL.

Worth noting for this clonotype: One junction end disagrees with the germline gene, perhaps due to a read error. This chain connects TRBV7-2 to TRBJ2-5, with TRBD2 identical over 10 bases. From germline, CDR1 is SGHTA and CDR2 FQGNSA. The CDR3 has 14 amino acids. The CDR3 nucleotides are TGTGCCAGCAGGTTAGCGGGAGGAGGAGAGACCCAGTACTTC. Translation: CASRLAGGGETQYF.

About this clonotype itself: The junction and the germline gene differ at one end; a read error may be behind it. The chain carries TRBV29-1 and TRBJ2-1, with 7 bases lining up with TRBD1. Germline loops: CDR1 SQVTM, CDR2 ANQGSEA. The CDR3 contains 14 residues. This CDR3 is CSVAQVTGSGEQFF. CDR3 DNA: TGCAGCGTTGCGCAAGTGACAGGGTCTGGTGAGCAGTTCTTT.

This clonotype has only a few counts. The chain employs TRBV4-2 and TRBJ1-5; a possible D gene is TRBD1 (6 bases). The V end was cut by 2 bases, the J end by 5 bases, with 16 bases between. The CDR3 sequence is 16 residues long. Per the germline V gene, CDR1 is LGHNA and CDR2 is YNFKEQ. The CDR3 spells CASSQSLRGNYQPQHF. The CDR3 region has the DNA TGTGCCAGCAGCCAATCCCTTAGGGGGAACTATCAGCCCCAGCATTTT.

Only a few counts were recorded for this clonotype. V is TRBV20-1 and J is TRBJ2-3, with D possibly matching TRBD2 (6 bases). Trimming left V 5 bases short and J 6 bases short, with 21 bases between. Germline V gene data show CDR1 as DFQATT and CDR2 as SNEGSKA (reference sequence). This CDR3 has 15 amino acids. The CDR3 nucleotides read TGCAGTGCTTTACGGAGGGGATATAACATTGATACGCAGTATTTT. It is translated as CSALRRGYNIDTQYF.

Note on this clonotype: A read error may explain this, as a much larger clone is one base away. The conserved phenylalanine or tryptophan normally closing the CDR3 is absent here, so this likely arose from a read error. The genes are TRBV7-2 and TRBJ2-5; D possibly corresponds to TRBD1 (5 bases). Trimming pared 7 bases from V and 7 bases from J, leaving 19 bases between. The CDR3 is 14 residues long. Germline CDR1 SGHTA, CDR2 FQGNSA. For the CDR3, the DNA is TGTGCCAGCACCCCTGTACAGTCAACAGGGACCCAGTACTTA. Residues: CASTPVQSTGTQYL.

This clonotype came up once. This chain joins TRBV28 and TRBJ1-5; 7 bases match TRBD1. The CDR3 sequence is 14 residues long. V lost 8 bases and J lost 8; bases outside the gene matches: 12. CDR1 and CDR2 from the germline V gene are MDHEN and SYDVKM. The CDR3 here is CASFSRGGREPQHF. The CDR3, as DNA: TGTGCCAGCTTTTCCAGGGGGGGCCGGGAGCCCCAGCATTTT.

This clonotype was detected many times. This chain links TRBV29-1 with TRBJ2-1; no clear D gene. This CDR3 is 11 amino acids long. Per the germline V gene, CDR1 is SQVTM and CDR2 is ANQGSEA. Trimming pared 4 bases from V and 10 bases from J, leaving 11 bases between. DNA for the CDR3: TGCAGCGTTGGTTCCGGAACGGAGCAGTTCTTC. Amino acids: CSVGSGTEQFF.

The rearrangement joins TRBV12-3 or TRBV12-4 to TRBJ1-5, with D perhaps matching TRBD1 (6 bases). The V end was cut by 6 bases, the J end by 2 bases, with 14 bases between. There are 15 residues in the CDR3. Written as DNA, the CDR3 is TGTGCCAGCAGGACCCAGGGGTCTGGCAATCAGCCCCAGCATTTT. Translated, it gives CASRTQGSGNQPQHF.

The sample holds a few counts of this clonotype. The gene calls are TRBV7-2 and TRBJ2-5; 8 bases line up with TRBD2. Germline assignment: CDR1 SGHTA and CDR2 FQGNSA. The trim removed 1 base at V and 1 base at J, leaving 2 bases unmatched. This CDR3 contains 15 residues. CDR3 bases: TGTGCCAGCAGCTTAGGGCGGGGGGTCCAAGAGACCCAGTACTTC. Its protein product is CASSLGRGVQETQYF.

The rearrangement links TRBV5-1 to TRBJ2-1, with 13 nucleotides matching TRBD2. Germline CDR1 reads SGHRS; CDR2 reads YFSETQ. Losses at the gene ends were 4 bases for V and 6 bases for J; bases not matched to a gene: 7. This CDR3 has 16 residues. CDR3 residues: CASSPELAGGLNEQFF. The DNA for the CDR3 is TGCGCCAGCAGCCCGGAACTAGCGGGGGGGCTCAATGAGCAGTTCTTC.

The chain combines TRBV10-3 with TRBJ2-5, with 10 bases aligning to TRBD2. V was pared by 5 bases and J by 9 bases, with 9 bases of the junction left unmatched. The CDR3 is 14 amino acids. CDR1 and CDR2 from the germline V gene are ENHRY and SYGVKD. CDR3 bases: TGTGCCATCAGTCAAGGACTAGCGGAGGAGCCCCAGTACTTC. Translation: CAISQGLAEEPQYF.

The J gene is TRBJ1-3, the V gene TRBV12-3 or TRBV12-4; 11 nucleotides line up with TRBD1. With V trimmed by 7 bases and J by 4 bases, 9 bases remained unmatched. The CDR3 sequence is 16 residues long. CDR3 sequence: CASTIRTGGPGNTIYF. CDR3 DNA sequence: TGTGCCAGCACCATTCGGACAGGGGGCCCAGGAAACACCATATATTTT.

The chain recombines TRBV29-1 with TRBJ1-2; 7 bases match TRBD1. Germline CDR1 SQVTM, CDR2 ANQGSEA. With 4 bases clipped from V and 3 bases from J, the junction kept 17 bases outside the gene matches. CDR3 length equals 17 residues. The CDR3 here is CSVGPSPLGQADYGYTF. The CDR3 DNA reads as TGCAGCGTTGGCCCCAGCCCATTAGGACAGGCGGACTATGGCTACACCTTC.

The CDR3 loop reads CASSSRVTVGGEQFF. CDR3 coding DNA: TGTGCCAGCAGTTCCCGGGTCACAGTAGGGGGTGAGCAGTTCTTC. This chain connects TRBV25-1 to TRBJ2-1; D perhaps matches TRBD1 (6 bases). The V end lost 5 bases, the J end lost 9 bases, and 20 bases lay between the germline ends. CDR3 length: 15 residues. Germline CDR1 is MGHDK and CDR2 is SYGVNS.

The chain employs TRBV7-2 and TRBJ2-5; no clear D gene. Deletions cut 5 bases from V and 5 bases from J, with 15 bases between. The CDR3 loop spans 14 amino acids. Germline CDR1 and CDR2: SGHTA and FQGNSA. The CDR3 DNA follows: TGTGCCAGCAGCCAGCAGCCGGTTAGGGAGACCCAGTACTTC. This sequence encodes CASSQQPVRETQYF.

This clonotype was counted a few times. This chain uses TRBV10-1 with TRBJ2-1; D is perhaps TRBD1 (6 bases). The V end was cut by 2 bases, the J end by 7 bases, with 15 bases between. This CDR3 is built from 15 residues. CDR1 is WNHNN and CDR2 is SYGVQD in the germline V gene (reference sequence). The chain's CDR3 is CASSEDTLGGNEQFF. DNA for the CDR3: TGCGCCAGCAGTGAGGACACCCTAGGGGGTAATGAGCAGTTCTTC.

J is TRBJ2-7 and V is TRBV24-1, with TRBD1 identical over 9 bases. The V gene end was trimmed by 3 bases and the J gene end by 3 bases; junction bases not matched to a gene: 8. The germline V gene encodes CDR1 KGHDR and CDR2 SFDVKD. CDR3 length: 16 residues. The CDR3 region has the DNA TGTGCCACCAGTGATGAGACCGGGACAGGGCACTACGAGCAGTACTTC. Encoded protein: CATSDETGTGHYEQYF.

Only a few counts were recorded for this clonotype. The V and J genes are TRBV20-1 and TRBJ2-3; TRBD1 aligns across 11 bases. J lost 0 bases, V lost 1 base, and 6 bases had no gene match. Germline CDR1 reads DFQATT; CDR2 reads SNEGSKA (reference sequence). The CDR3 is 17 residues long. CDR3: CSARGSGTGGSTDTQYF. The DNA for the CDR3 is TGCAGTGCTAGAGGGTCCGGGACAGGGGGTAGCACAGATACGCAGTATTTT.

The chain links TRBV20-1 to TRBJ2-5, with 8 bases that match TRBD2. V shed 5 bases, J shed 5 bases, and the junction held 7 bases outside the gene matches. The CDR3 extends over 13 amino acids. The germline gives CDR1 DFQATT, CDR2 SNEGSKA (reference sequence). CDR3 sequence (DNA): TGCAGTGCTGCCGGGACTAGTGGTGAGACCCAGTACTTC. This gives the protein CSAAGTSGETQYF.